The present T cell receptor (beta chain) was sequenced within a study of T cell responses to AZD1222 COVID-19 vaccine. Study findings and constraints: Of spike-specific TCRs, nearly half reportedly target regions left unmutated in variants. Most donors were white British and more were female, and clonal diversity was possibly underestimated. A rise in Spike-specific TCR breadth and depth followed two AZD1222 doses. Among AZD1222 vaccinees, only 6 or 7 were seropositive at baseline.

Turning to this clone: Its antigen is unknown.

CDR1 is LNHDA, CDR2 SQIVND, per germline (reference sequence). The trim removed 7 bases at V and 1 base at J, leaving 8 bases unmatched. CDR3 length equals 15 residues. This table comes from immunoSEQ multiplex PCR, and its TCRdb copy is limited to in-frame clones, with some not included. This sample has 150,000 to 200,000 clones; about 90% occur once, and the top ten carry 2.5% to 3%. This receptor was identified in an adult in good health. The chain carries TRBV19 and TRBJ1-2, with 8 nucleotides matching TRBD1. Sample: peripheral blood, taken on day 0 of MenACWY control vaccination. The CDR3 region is CASTPTGASNYGYTF. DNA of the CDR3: TGTGCCAGTACCCCGACAGGGGCAAGTAACTATGGCTACACCTTC.